The 29 T cell receptor beta chains presented below share a single source sample, sequenced in a study of resident and recirculating memory T cells in vitiligo. Sequencing was performed with immunoSEQ multiplex PCR; in TCRdb, only in-frame clones are kept and a portion is missing. The table has tens of thousands of clones, just over 90% seen once. Sequenced material: blood. These TCRs come from a male donor with vitiligo.

The V gene is TRBV5-1, the J gene TRBJ2-7; the match to TRBD2 covers 7 bases. V shed 4 bases and J 4 bases; nucleotides not matched to a gene: 5. This CDR3 is 13 amino acids long. Germline CDR1 and CDR2: SGHRS and YFSETQ. CDR3 DNA: TGCGCCAGCAGCAAAACTAGCGCTTACGAGCAGTACTTC. It yields the protein CASSKTSAYEQYF.

This clone was detected once. The V gene is TRBV10-3, the J gene TRBJ1-2; 7 bases match TRBD1. This CDR3 region has 15 residues. Trimming cost V 0 bases and J 8 bases; bases outside gene matches: 9. Germline lookup yields CDR1 ENHRY and CDR2 SYGVKD. The CDR3 reads CAISESNGQGGGYTF. The CDR3 DNA reads as TGTGCCATCAGTGAGTCGAATGGGCAGGGGGGCGGCTACACCTTC.

DNA for the CDR3: TGCGCCAGCAGTTCCGTAGGGGCCCCCAACAATGAGCAGTTCTTC. Encoded protein: CASSSVGAPNNEQFF. This chain joins TRBV4-1 and TRBJ2-1; tentative D call: TRBD1 (5 bases). V was shortened by 6 bases and J by 5 bases, with 17 bases between the two germline ends. CDR3 length equals 15 residues. From germline, CDR1 is MGHRA and CDR2 YSYEKL.

The chain recombines TRBV4-2 with TRBJ2-7, with D unclear. Deletions cut 6 bases from V and 0 bases from J, with 12 bases between. CDR1 is LGHNA and CDR2 is YNFKEQ in the germline V gene. CDR3 length: 14 residues. The chain's CDR3 is CASRGGGASYEQYF. The CDR3 region has the DNA TGTGCCAGCAGAGGCGGCGGAGCCTCCTACGAGCAGTACTTC.

This clone showed up just a few times. The rearrangement uses TRBV5-4 and TRBJ2-7; TRBD2 is a possible D gene (7 bases). The CDR3 totals 15 residues. From germline, CDR1 is SGHNT and CDR2 YYREEE (reference sequence). The V gene lost 7 bases and the J gene lost 2 bases, with 19 bases spanning the gap. The CDR3 nucleotides read TGTGCCAGCCGGAGGGGGGCTAGCGGTACCTACGAGCAGTACTTC. The encoded protein is CASRRGASGTYEQYF.

V is TRBV30 and J is TRBJ2-7, with a weak D call TRBD2 (6 bases). Germline CDR1 is GTSNPN and CDR2 is SVGIG (reference sequence). Between the trimmed V and J ends, which lost 5 bases and 1 base, there was a span of 15 bases. The CDR3 extends over 14 amino acids. The CDR3 coding sequence is TGTGCCTGGTCCGGCACAGGAGGGTCCTACGAGCAGTACTTC. This codes for CAWSGTGGSYEQYF.

This clone was found a few times. The chain has TRBV6-5 and TRBJ2-7; 9 nucleotides agree with TRBD2. The V gene's germline CDR1 is MNHEY and CDR2 SVGAGI. The CDR3 extends over 13 amino acids. With V trimmed by 6 bases and J by 9 bases, 9 bases remained unmatched. The CDR3 region is CASRLERGAAQYF. CDR3 nucleotide sequence: TGTGCCAGCAGACTCGAGCGGGGGGCGGCGCAGTACTTC.

This clone occurred once. V usage is TRBV10-3 and J usage is TRBJ2-2; D is possibly TRBD2 (5 bases). V lost 9 bases and J lost 7, with 9 bases in between. The CDR3 sequence is 11 residues long. Germline V gene lookup returns CDR1 ENHRY and CDR2 SYGVKD. DNA for the CDR3: TGTGCCATTTATGGAGGCGGGGAGCTGTTTTTT. Protein product: CAIYGGGELFF.

This sequence joins TRBV11-2 and TRBJ2-5, with 13 bases identical to TRBD2. Per germline, CDR1 SGHAT and CDR2 FQNNGV. The trim removed 4 bases at V and 0 bases at J, leaving 8 bases unmatched. This CDR3 spans 18 amino acids. CDR3 sequence: CASSSGLAGALYQETQYF. The CDR3 DNA follows: TGTGCCAGCAGCTCCGGACTAGCGGGAGCCCTGTACCAAGAGACCCAGTACTTC.

The chain uses TRBV7-3 and TRBJ1-3; 7 bases map to TRBD1. Looked up from germline, CDR1 is SGHTA and CDR2 is FQGTGA. J gave up 3 bases and V 0 bases, and 5 bases lay outside the gene matches. This CDR3 region has 16 residues. As DNA, the CDR3 is TGTGCCAGCAGCTTAACGACAGGGCCCGGTGGAAACACCATATATTTT. Translating gives CASSLTTGPGGNTIYF.

The chain is built from TRBV4-1 and TRBJ1-5; the D is unclear. The CDR3 contains 14 residues. The V gene's germline CDR1 is MGHRA and CDR2 YSYEKL. V dropped 1 base and J dropped 0 bases, with 4 bases sitting between them. In DNA, the CDR3 is TGCGCCAGCAGCCAAGGAGGTAGCAATCAGCCCCAGCATTTT. It codes for CASSQGGSNQPQHF.

The chain carries TRBV18 and TRBJ2-7; TRBD2 aligns across 10 bases. The CDR3 spans 14 residues. The junction had 5 bases not matched to a gene; V was cut back by 6 bases and J by 3 bases. Germline CDR1 is KGHSH and CDR2 is LQKENI. CDR3 in DNA: TGTGCCAGCTCGCCTAGCGGGAGAGGCTACGAGCAGTACTTC. Protein product: CASSPSGRGYEQYF.

This clone occurred a few times. This chain connects TRBV2 to TRBJ1-1; TRBD1 matches at 8 bases. CDR3 length equals 15 residues. With V trimmed by 6 bases and J by 1 base, 7 bases remained unmatched. Germline V gives CDR1 SNHLY, CDR2 FYNNEI. CDR3 in amino acids: CASRKFGQGNTEAFF. The CDR3 region has the DNA TGTGCCAGCAGGAAATTTGGACAGGGGAACACTGAAGCTTTCTTT.

The genes are TRBV27 and TRBJ2-1; tentative D call: TRBD2 (6 bases). Germline V CDR1 and CDR2: MNHEY, SMNVEV (reference sequence). Trimming removed 3 bases from V and 2 bases from J, with 11 bases in between. The CDR3 is 15 residues long. The CDR3 DNA follows: TGTGCCAGCAGTTTGGGACTGCTTCCCTACAATGAGCAGTTCTTC. As protein: CASSLGLLPYNEQFF.

V and J are TRBV1 and TRBJ1-1; the DNA was not compared with TRBD1, the D call given in the table. TRBV1 is reported as a pseudogene. The CDR3 is made up of 15 amino acids. The CDR3: CTSSQGQGTVTEAFF. As DNA, the CDR3 is TGCACCAGCAGCCAAGGCCAGGGTACGGTCACTGAAGCTTTCTTT.

The chain recombines TRBV5-1 with TRBJ2-7; 10 bases map to TRBD2. From germline, CDR1 is SGHRS and CDR2 YFSETQ. The CDR3 loop spans 15 amino acids. Trimming at V came to 3 bases and at J to 4 bases, leaving 7 bases not matched to a gene. CDR3 sequence reads: CASSSSSGSAYEQYF. The CDR3 DNA follows: TGCGCCAGCAGCTCGTCTAGCGGGAGTGCGTACGAGCAGTACTTC.

This clone is a singleton in its sample. The genes are TRBV28 and TRBJ2-3, with D hard to call. Trimming took off 1 base at V and 1 base at J, with 6 bases between the two ends. This CDR3 has 14 residues. Germline CDR1 reads MDHEN; CDR2 reads SYDVKM. The chain's CDR3 is CASSLYRRTDTQYF. The CDR3 DNA sequence: TGTGCCAGCAGTTTATACAGACGCACAGATACGCAGTATTTT.

Written as DNA, the CDR3 is TGTGCCAGCAGGGTAGGGACAGGCACAGATACGCAGTATTTT. Its translation: CASRVGTGTDTQYF. V is TRBV5-6 and J is TRBJ2-3; 7 bases line up with TRBD1. Germline lookup yields CDR1 SGHDT and CDR2 YYEEEE. V lost 5 bases, J lost 1 base, and 4 bases stayed unmatched. CDR3 size: 14 residues.

The chain carries TRBV18 and TRBJ2-7; tentatively, D is TRBD2 (6 bases). In germline, CDR1 is KGHSH, CDR2 LQKENI. Trimming took 3 bases from V and 2 from J, leaving 11 bases between them. The CDR3 is 14 residues long. The CDR3 region has the DNA TGTGCCAGCTCACCGGGGGGTAGTGCCTACGAGCAGTACTTC. This gives the protein CASSPGGSAYEQYF. Based on the CDR3 plus reference TRBV18 and TRBJ2-7, the full variable domain is NAGVMQNPRHLVRRRGQEARLRCSPMKGHSHVYWYRQLPEEGLKFMVYLQKENIIDESGMPKERFSAEFPKEGPSILRIQQVVRGDSAAYFCASSPGGSAYEQYFGPGTRLTVT.

This clone was counted once. The CDR3: CASSLQRRNQPQHF. The CDR3 bases are TGTGCCAGTAGCCTACAGCGGAGGAATCAGCCCCAGCATTTT. The chain uses TRBV19 and TRBJ1-5; D not resolved. The CDR3 runs 14 residues. The germline gives CDR1 LNHDA, CDR2 SQIVND (reference sequence). V dropped 6 bases and J dropped 4 bases, with 13 bases sitting between them.

This sequence joins TRBV4-1 and TRBJ2-7, with D tentatively TRBD2 (5 bases). This CDR3 is built from 16 residues. Germline-derived CDR1 and CDR2 are MGHRA and YSYEKL. The V end was cut by 1 base, the J end by 7 bases, with 20 bases between. This CDR3 reads CASSQVSGRAAGEQYF. The CDR3 DNA reads TGCGCCAGCAGCCAAGTTAGTGGGCGGGCGGCGGGTGAGCAGTACTTC.

The CDR3 DNA follows: TGTGCCAGCAACCTCGGACTAGAGGAACCCGGGGAGCTGTTTTTT. Encoded protein: CASNLGLEEPGELFF. The chain links TRBV9 to TRBJ2-2, with TRBD2 matching over 7 bases. This CDR3 contains 15 residues. J gave up 6 bases and V 6 bases, and 11 bases lay outside the gene matches. CDR1 and CDR2 (germline): SGDLS, YYNGEE.

This rearrangement joins TRBV2 to TRBJ1-1; D remains ambiguous. V lost 8 bases and J 6 bases, leaving 13 bases between the germline ends. This CDR3 has 12 residues. The germline gives CDR1 SNHLY, CDR2 FYNNEI. The CDR3 DNA reads as TGTGCCAGCGCCACCGAGGTCGCTGAAGCTTTCTTT. It codes for CASATEVAEAFF.

This rearrangement joins TRBV9 to TRBJ2-7; 9 bases fit TRBD2. The CDR3 loop spans 16 amino acids. Per germline, CDR1 SGDLS and CDR2 YYNGEE. Trimming cost V 3 bases and J 3 bases; bases outside gene matches: 10. CDR3 region: CASSGSWLAGNYEQYF. The CDR3 nucleotides read TGTGCCAGCAGCGGGTCGTGGCTAGCGGGAAACTACGAGCAGTACTTC.

The V and J genes are TRBV7-9 and TRBJ2-5, with 8 bases that match TRBD1. This CDR3 spans 17 amino acids. Germline V gene sequence: CDR1 SEHNR, CDR2 FQNEAQ (reference sequence). The junction had 10 bases not matched to a gene; V was cut back by 1 base and J by 3 bases. CDR3 loop: CASSLGRDRKKKETQYF. CDR3 nucleotide sequence: TGTGCCAGCAGCTTAGGCCGGGACAGGAAAAAGAAAGAGACCCAGTACTTC.

The chain combines TRBV11-2 with TRBJ2-4, with 7 nucleotides matching TRBD1. Germline V lookup: CDR1 SGHAT, CDR2 FQNNGV. The CDR3 consists of 15 residues. Trimming took 0 bases from V and 9 from J; bases not matched to a gene: 8. The CDR3 DNA is TGTGCCAGCAGCTTAGATCCCGGGACAGTGAGCATTCAGTACTTC. It codes for CASSLDPGTVSIQYF.

The chain links TRBV7-9 to TRBJ2-7, with 9 bases lining up with TRBD1. This CDR3 is 14 amino acids long. From germline, CDR1 is SEHNR and CDR2 FQNEAQ (reference sequence). Unmatched junction bases numbered 10, after V lost 10 bases and J lost 3 bases. The CDR3 DNA reads as TGTGCCACCGGAAGAGGGACAGGGAACTACGAGCAGTACTTC. Its protein product is CATGRGTGNYEQYF.

This clone appeared once. The V call is TRBV25-1, the J call TRBJ1-1; a weak D match, TRBD1 (6 bases). V dropped 3 bases and J dropped 8 bases, with 13 bases sitting between them. This CDR3 region has 13 residues. Germline V gives CDR1 MGHDK, CDR2 SYGVNS. The CDR3 DNA follows: TGTGCCAGCAGTGACACAGGGTCCCCCGAAGCTTTCTTT. This encodes CASSDTGSPEAFF.

V gene TRBV5-1 combines with J gene TRBJ1-1; the D gene is possibly TRBD1 (5 bases). CDR1 and CDR2 (germline): SGHRS, YFSETQ. There are 15 residues in the CDR3. The V and J ends lost 0 bases and 2 bases respectively, with 11 bases between them. In DNA, the CDR3 is TGCGCCAGCAGCTTGGCCGGAGACAGTAACACTGAAGCTTTCTTT. Protein: CASSLAGDSNTEAFF.